These T cell receptor beta chains were read from a single sample in a study of blood T cell repertoires in COVID-19. Profiling relied on immunoSEQ multiplex PCR, and the TCRdb table lists in-frame clones only, not all of them. The repertoire consists of about 120,000 clones, with approximately 70% occurring once and the leading ten covering approximately 0.79%. Source material: peripheral blood. These receptors all come from a human donor with acute or convalescent COVID-19. The donor label of this sample is uncertain. CDR3s include the opening cysteine and the closing phenylalanine or tryptophan. The D gene is left open where the match is weak. Only part of the rows carry a size: once, few, many, or a class if the clone is expanded.

d_gene	v_gene	j_gene	abundance	CDR3nt	CDR3aa
-	TRBV5-1	TRBJ1-4	once	TGCGCCAGCAGCTTGTTGCCTCGCGGGACGGATAATGAAAAACTGTTTTTT	CASSLLPRGTDNEKLFF
TRBD1	TRBV28	TRBJ1-4	once	TGTGCCAGCAGACCAGGGGGCGCGAGCGAAAAACTGTTTTTT	CASRPGGASEKLFF
TRBD2	TRBV5-4	TRBJ2-4	once	TGTGCCAGCAGCTTATTGCCTAGCGGGGCCGAAGACAAAAACATTCAGTACTTC	CASSLLPSGAEDKNIQYF
-	TRBV5-4	TRBJ2-1	-	TGTGCCAGCAGCTTGGGGGCAGGGGGGTCCTGGAATGAGCAGTTCTTC	CASSLGAGGSWNEQFF
TRBD1	TRBV28	TRBJ1-5	-	TGTGCCAGCAGTTCCGGGGACAGGGGGCTGGGACAGCCCCAGCATTTT	CASSSGDRGLGQPQHF
-	TRBV24-1	TRBJ1-5	-	TGTGCCACCAGTGGTGGGGACATCAAAAATCAGCCCCAGCATTTT	CATSGGDIKNQPQHF
-	TRBV20-1	TRBJ1-1	-	TGCAGTGCTAGGCTTATAGGGGGAGCTTTCTTT	CSARLIGGAFF
-	TRBV6-5	TRBJ1-2	-	TGTGCCAGCACCTGGGGCCAGGGAGGTGGCTACACCTTC	CASTWGQGGGYTF
TRBD1	TRBV19	TRBJ1-1	-	TGTGCCAGTAGTATCGGTTTGGGGACAGGGGGAAGGGACACTGAAGCTTTCTTT	CASSIGLGTGGRDTEAFF
-	TRBV7-3	TRBJ2-5	few	TGTGCCAGCAGCTTAGGGTTAGCGAGGCAAGAGACCCAGTACTTC	CASSLGLARQETQYF
-	TRBV30	TRBJ1-3	-	TGTGCCTGGAGTTTTACGGGGGCTGGAAACACCATATATTTT	CAWSFTGAGNTIYF
TRBD1	TRBV14	TRBJ2-5	many	TGTGCCAGCAGCCGGGGGACAGGGCCCCAAGAGACCCAGTACTTC	CASSRGTGPQETQYF
TRBD2	TRBV7-6	TRBJ2-1	-	TGTGCCAGCAGCTTAGCGTCGGCGGGGGGCTTTCTGTTCTTC	CASSLASAGGFLFF
-	TRBV30	TRBJ1-1	few	TGTGCCTGGAGTGAAGCAGGCCACACTGAAGCTTTCTTT	CAWSEAGHTEAFF
-	TRBV5-1	TRBJ2-3	once	TGCGCCAGCAGCTTGAATAGGGGAGATACGCAGTATTTT	CASSLNRGDTQYF
-	TRBV15	TRBJ2-5	-	TGTGCCACCAGCATCTTTCAAGAGACCCAGTACTTC	CATSIFQETQYF